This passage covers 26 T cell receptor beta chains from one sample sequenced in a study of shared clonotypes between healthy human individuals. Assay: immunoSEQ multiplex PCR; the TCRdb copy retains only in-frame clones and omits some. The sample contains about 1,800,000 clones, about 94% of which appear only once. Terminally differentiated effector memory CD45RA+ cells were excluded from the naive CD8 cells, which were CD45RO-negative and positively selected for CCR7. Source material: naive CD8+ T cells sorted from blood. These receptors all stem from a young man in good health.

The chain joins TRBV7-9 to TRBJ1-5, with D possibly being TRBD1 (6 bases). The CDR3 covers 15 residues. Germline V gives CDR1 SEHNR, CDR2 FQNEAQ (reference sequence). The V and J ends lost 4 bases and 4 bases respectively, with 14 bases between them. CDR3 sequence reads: CASSSGQTGNQPQHF. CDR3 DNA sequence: TGTGCCAGCAGCTCCGGACAGACGGGGAATCAGCCCCAGCATTTT.

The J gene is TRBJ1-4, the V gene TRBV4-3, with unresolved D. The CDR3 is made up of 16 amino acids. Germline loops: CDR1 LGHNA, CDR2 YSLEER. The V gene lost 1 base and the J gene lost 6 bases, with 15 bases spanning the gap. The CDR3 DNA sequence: TGCGCCAGCAGCCAAGTAGAGGCCTCGGAAGATGAAAAACTGTTTTTT. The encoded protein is CASSQVEASEDEKLFF.

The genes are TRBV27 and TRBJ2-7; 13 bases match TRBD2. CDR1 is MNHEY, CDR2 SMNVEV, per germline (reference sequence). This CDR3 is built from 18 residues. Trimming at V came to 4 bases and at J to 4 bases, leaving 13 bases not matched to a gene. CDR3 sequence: CASSSLGTSGVRGYEQYF. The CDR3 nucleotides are TGTGCCAGCAGTTCCCTCGGGACTAGCGGGGTTCGTGGGTACGAGCAGTACTTC.

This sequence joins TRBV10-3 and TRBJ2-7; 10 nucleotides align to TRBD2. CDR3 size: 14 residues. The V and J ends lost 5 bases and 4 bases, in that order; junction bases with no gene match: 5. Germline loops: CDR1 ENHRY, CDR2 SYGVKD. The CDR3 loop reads CAISPSGSRYEQYF. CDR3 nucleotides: TGTGCCATCAGTCCTAGCGGGAGTAGGTACGAGCAGTACTTC.

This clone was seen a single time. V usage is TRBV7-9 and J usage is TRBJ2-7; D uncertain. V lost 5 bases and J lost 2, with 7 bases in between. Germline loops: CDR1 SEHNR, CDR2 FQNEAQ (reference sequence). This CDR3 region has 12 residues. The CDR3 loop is CASSHSPYEQYF. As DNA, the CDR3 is TGTGCCAGCAGCCACTCCCCCTACGAGCAGTACTTC.

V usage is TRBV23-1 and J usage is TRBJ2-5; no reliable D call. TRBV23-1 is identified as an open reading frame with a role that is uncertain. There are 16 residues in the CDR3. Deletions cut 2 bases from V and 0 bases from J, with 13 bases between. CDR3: CASSQEPDWYQETQYF. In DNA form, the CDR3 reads TGCGCCAGCAGTCAAGAACCAGACTGGTACCAAGAGACCCAGTACTTC.

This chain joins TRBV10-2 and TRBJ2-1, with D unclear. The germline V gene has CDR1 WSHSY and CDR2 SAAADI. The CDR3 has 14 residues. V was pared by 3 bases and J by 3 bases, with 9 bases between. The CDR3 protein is CASSDLEDYNEQFF. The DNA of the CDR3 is TGCGCCAGCAGTGACCTCGAGGACTACAATGAGCAGTTCTTC.

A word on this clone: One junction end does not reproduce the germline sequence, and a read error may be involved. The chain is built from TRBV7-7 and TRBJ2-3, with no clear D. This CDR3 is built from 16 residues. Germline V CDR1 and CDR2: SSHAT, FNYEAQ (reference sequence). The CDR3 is CASSLDGGFCTDTQYF. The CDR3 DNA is TGTGCTAGCAGCTTAGACGGTGGATTTTGCACAGATACGCAGTATTTT.

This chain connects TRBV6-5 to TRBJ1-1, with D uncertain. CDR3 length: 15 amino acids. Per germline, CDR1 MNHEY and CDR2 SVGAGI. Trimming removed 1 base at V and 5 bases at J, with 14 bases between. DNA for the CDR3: TGTGCCAGCAGTTACTTGGAGGGAGGAAATACTGAAGCTTTCTTT. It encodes CASSYLEGGNTEAFF.

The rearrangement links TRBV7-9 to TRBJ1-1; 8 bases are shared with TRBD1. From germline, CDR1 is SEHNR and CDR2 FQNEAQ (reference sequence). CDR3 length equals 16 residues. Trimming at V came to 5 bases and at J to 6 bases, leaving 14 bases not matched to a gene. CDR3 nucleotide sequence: TGTGCCAGCAGCCCAACGACAGGGGCCCGTTTCGCTGAAGCTTTCTTT. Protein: CASSPTTGARFAEAFF.

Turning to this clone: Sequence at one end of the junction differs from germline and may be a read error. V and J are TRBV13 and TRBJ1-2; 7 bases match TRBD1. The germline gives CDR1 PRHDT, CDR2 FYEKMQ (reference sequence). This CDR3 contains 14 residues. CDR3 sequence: CASSLAGGTYGYIF. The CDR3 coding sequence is TGTGCCAGCAGCTTGGCAGGGGGAACCTATGGCTACATCTTC.

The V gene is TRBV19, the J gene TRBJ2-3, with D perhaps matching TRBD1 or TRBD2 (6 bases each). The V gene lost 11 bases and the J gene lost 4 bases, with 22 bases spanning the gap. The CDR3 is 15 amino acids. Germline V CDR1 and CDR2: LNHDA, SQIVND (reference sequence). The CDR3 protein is CASGARGADSDTQYF. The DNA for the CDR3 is TGTGCCTCTGGGGCGAGGGGGGCCGACTCAGATACGCAGTATTTT. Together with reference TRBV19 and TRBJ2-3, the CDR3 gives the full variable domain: DGGITQSPKYLFRKEGQNVTLSCEQNLNHDAMYWYRQDPGQGLRLIYYSQIVNDFQKGDIAEGYSVSREKKESFPLTVTSAQKNPTAFYLCASGARGADSDTQYFGPGTRLTVL.

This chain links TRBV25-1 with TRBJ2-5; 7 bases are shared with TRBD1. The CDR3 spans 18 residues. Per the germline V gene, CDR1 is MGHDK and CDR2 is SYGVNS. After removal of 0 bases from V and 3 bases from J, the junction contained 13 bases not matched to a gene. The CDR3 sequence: CASSEYVTGAQTKETQYF. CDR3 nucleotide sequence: TGTGCCAGCAGTGAATACGTCACAGGGGCCCAAACCAAAGAGACCCAGTACTTC.

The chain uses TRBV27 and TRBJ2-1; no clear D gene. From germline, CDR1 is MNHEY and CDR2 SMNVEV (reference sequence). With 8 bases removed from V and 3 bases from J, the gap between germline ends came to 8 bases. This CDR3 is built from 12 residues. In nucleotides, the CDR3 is TGTGCCAGCGGATTGGGCTACAATGAGCAGTTCTTC. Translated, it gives CASGLGYNEQFF.

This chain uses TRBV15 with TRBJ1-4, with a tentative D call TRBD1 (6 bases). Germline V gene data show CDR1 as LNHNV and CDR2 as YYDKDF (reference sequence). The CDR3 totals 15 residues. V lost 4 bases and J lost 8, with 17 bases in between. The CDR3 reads CATSTRTGTYEKLFF. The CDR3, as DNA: TGTGCCACCAGCACCCGAACAGGGACTTACGAAAAACTGTTTTTT.

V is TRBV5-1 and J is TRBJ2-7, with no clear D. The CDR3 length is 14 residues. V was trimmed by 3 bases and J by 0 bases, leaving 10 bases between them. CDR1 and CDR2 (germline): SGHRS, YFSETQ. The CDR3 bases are TGCGCCAGCAGCTGGGCGGCTAGCTCCTACGAGCAGTACTTC. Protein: CASSWAASSYEQYF. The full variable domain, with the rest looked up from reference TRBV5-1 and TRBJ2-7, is KAGVTQTPRYLIKTRGQQVTLSCSPISGHRSVSWYQQTPGQGLQFLFEYFSETQRNKGNFPGRFSGRQFSNSRSEMNVSTLELGDSALYLCASSWAASSYEQYFGPGTRLTVT.

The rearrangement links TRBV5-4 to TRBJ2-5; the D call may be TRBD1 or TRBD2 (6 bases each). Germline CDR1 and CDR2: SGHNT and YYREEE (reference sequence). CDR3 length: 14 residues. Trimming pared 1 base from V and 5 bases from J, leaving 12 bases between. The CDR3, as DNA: TGTGCCAGCAGCTTGTGGGGGGCTGGTGAGACCCAGTACTTC. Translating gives CASSLWGAGETQYF. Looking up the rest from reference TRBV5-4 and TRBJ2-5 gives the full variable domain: ETGVTQSPTHLIKTRGQQVTLRCSSQSGHNTVSWYQQALGQGPQFIFQYYREEENGRGNFPPRFSGLQFPNYSSELNVNALELDDSALYLCASSLWGAGETQYFGPGTRLLVL.

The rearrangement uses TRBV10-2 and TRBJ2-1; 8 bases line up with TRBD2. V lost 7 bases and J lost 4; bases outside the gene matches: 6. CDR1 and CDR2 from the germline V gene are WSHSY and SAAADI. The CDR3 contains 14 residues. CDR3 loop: CASKERGSYNEQFF. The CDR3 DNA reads TGCGCCAGCAAGGAGCGGGGGAGTTACAATGAGCAGTTCTTC.

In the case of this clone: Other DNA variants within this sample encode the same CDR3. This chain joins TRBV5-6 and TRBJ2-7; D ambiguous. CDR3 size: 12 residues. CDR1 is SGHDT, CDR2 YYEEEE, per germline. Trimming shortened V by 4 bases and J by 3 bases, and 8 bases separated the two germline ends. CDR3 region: CASSQNSYEQYF. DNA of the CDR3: TGTGCCAGCAGCCAGAACAGCTACGAGCAGTACTTC. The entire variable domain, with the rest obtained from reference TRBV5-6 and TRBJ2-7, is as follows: DAGVTQSPTHLIKTRGQQVTLRCSPKSGHDTVSWYQQALGQGPQFIFQYYEEEERQRGNFPDRFSGHQFPNYSSELNVNALLLGDSALYLCASSQNSYEQYFGPGTRLTVT.

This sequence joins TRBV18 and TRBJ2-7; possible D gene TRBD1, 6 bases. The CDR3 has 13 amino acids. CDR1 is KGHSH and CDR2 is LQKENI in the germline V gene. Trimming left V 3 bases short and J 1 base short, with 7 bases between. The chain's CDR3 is CASSPDRSYEQYF. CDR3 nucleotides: TGTGCCAGCTCACCGGACAGATCCTACGAGCAGTACTTC.

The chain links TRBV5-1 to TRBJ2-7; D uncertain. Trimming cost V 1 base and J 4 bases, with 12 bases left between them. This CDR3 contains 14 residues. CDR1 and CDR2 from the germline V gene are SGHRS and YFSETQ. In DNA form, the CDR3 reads TGCGCCAGCAGCTTGAAGGGAATCAATTACGAGCAGTACTTC. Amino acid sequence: CASSLKGINYEQYF.

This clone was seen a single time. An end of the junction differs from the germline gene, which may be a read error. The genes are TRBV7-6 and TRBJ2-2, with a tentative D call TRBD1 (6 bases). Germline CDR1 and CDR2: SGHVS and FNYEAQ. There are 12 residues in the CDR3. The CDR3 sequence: CRLGGKGGELFF. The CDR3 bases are TGCAGGCTTGGGGGCAAGGGCGGGGAGCTGTTTTTT. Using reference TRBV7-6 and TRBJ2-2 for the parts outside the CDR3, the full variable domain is GAGVSQSPRYKVTKRGQDVALRCDPISGHVSLYWYRQALGQGPEFLTYFNYEAQQDKSGLPNDRFSAERPEGSISTLTIQRTEQRDSAMYRCRLGGKGGELFFGEGSRLTVL.

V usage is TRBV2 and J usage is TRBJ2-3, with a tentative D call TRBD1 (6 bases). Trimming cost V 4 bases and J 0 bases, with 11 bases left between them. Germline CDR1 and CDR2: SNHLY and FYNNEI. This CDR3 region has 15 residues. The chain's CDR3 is CASSGGPTSTDTQYF. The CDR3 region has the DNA TGTGCCAGCAGTGGGGGGCCGACTAGCACAGATACGCAGTATTTT. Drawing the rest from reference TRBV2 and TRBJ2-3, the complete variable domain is EPEVTQTPSHQVTQMGQEVILRCVPISNHLYFYWYRQILGQKVEFLVSFYNNEISEKSEIFDDQFSVERPDGSNFTLKIRSTKLEDSAMYFCASSGGPTSTDTQYFGPGTRLTVL.

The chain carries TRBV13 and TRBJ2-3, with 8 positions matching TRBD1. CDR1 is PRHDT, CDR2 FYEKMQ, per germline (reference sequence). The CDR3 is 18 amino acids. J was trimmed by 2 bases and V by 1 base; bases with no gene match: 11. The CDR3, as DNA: TGTGCCAGCAGCTTAGCCGGGACAGGACAACGGGACACAGATACGCAGTATTTT. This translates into CASSLAGTGQRDTDTQYF. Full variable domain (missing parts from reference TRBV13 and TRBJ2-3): AAGVIQSPRHLIKEKRETATLKCYPIPRHDTVYWYQQGPGQDPQFLISFYEKMQSDKGSIPDRFSAQQFSDYHSELNMSSLELGDSALYFCASSLAGTGQRDTDTQYFGPGTRLTVL.

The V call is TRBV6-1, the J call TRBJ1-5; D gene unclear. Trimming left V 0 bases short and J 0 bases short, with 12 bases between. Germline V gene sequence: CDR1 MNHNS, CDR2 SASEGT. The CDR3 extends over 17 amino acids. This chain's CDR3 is CASSEARGGYSNQPQHF. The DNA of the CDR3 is TGTGCCAGCAGTGAAGCGCGGGGAGGGTATAGCAATCAGCCCCAGCATTTT.

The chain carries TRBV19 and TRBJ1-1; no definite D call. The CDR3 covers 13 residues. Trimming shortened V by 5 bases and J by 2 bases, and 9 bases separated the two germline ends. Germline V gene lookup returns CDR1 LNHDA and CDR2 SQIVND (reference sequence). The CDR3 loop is CASSLAPNTEAFF. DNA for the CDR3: TGTGCCAGTAGTCTAGCACCAAACACTGAAGCTTTCTTT.